This T cell receptor (beta chain) stems from a study of Ad26.COV2.S vaccination and SARS-CoV-2 variants. Overall study: The vaccine Ad26.COV2.S was put into the muscle once, or twice with 56 days between.

TCRdb's table, derived via immunoSEQ multiplex PCR, lists solely in-frame clones and lacks some. The sample has about 220,000 clones, roughly 90% seen once. The treatment here: roughly 19 received Ad26.COV2.S at low or high dose, single or two shots; 5 received placebo; per-sample allocation not given. It was on day 63 after the first vaccine or placebo injection that samples were taken. The CDR3 totals 10 residues. V was shortened by 2 bases and J by 7 bases, with 5 bases between the two germline ends. Germline CDR1 is DFQATT and CDR2 is SNEGSKA (reference sequence). This chain joins TRBV20-1 and TRBJ2-5, with D possibly TRBD2 on 5 matching bases. The TCR was taken from a person aged 18 to 59 who received the Ad26.COV2.S COVID-19 vaccine or a placebo. Sample: peripheral blood, taken in a trial of Ad26.COV2.S vaccine versus placebo. Written as DNA, the CDR3 is TGCAGTGCTAGAAGCGGGACCCAGTACTTC. Amino acids: CSARSGTQYF.